This T cell receptor (beta chain) was identified in a study of T cells in women clearing cervical HPV infection. Study background: No precancer developed; the control's incident HPV16 infection cleared within 12 months.

The CDR3 extends over 18 amino acids. Germline V gives CDR1 SGHRS, CDR2 YFSETQ. As regards this clone: The sequenced fragment ends 3 residues before the CDR3 boundary, so the rest is inferred from the germline J gene.

The table came from immunoSEQ multiplex PCR; TCRdb's copy has only in-frame clones and leaves some out. Recorded for this sample: tens of thousands of clones. Input material: blood buffy coat. This receptor was obtained from a woman between 18 and 69 years old with a cervical HPV16 infection that either progressed to CIN3+ or cleared (not recorded which). The rearrangement uses TRBV5-1 and TRBJ2-2; possibly TRBD1 for D (5 bases). CDR3 bases read: TGCGCCAGCAGCTTGGGGCAGCCTCTGAGCTCTGGGGCCAACGTG. Its translation is CASSLGQPLSSGANV. The complete CDR3 reads CASSLGQPLSSGANVLFF.